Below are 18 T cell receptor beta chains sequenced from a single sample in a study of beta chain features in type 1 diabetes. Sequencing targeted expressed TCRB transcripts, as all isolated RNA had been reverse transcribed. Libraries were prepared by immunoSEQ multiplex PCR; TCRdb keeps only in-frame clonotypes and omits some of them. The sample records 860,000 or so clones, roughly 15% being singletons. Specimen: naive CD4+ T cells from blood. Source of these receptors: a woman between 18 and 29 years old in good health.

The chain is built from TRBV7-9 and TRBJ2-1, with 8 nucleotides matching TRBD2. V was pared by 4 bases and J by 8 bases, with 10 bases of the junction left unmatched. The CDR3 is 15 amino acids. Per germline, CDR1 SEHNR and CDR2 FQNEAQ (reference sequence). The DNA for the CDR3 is TGTGCCAGCAGCTGGGGACTAGGGCTGGGCGATGAGCAGTTCTTC. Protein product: CASSWGLGLGDEQFF.

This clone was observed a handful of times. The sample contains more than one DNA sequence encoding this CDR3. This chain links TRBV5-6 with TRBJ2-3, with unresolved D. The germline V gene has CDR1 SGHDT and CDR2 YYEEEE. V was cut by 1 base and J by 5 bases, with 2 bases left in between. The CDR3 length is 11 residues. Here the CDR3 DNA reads TGTGCCAGCAGCTTGCGAGATACGCAGTATTTT. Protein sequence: CASSLRDTQYF.

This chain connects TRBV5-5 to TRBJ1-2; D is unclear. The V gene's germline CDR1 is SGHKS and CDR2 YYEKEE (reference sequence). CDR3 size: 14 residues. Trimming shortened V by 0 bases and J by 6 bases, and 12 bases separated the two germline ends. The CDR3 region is CASSLDPNTHGYTF. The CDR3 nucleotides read TGTGCCAGCAGCTTGGATCCGAATACCCATGGCTACACCTTC.

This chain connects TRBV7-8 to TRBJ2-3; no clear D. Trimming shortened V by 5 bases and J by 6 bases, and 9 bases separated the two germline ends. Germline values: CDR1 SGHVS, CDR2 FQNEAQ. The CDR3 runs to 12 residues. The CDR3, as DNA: TGTGCCAGCAGCCCACGCAGGGATACGCAGTATTTT. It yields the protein CASSPRRDTQYF.

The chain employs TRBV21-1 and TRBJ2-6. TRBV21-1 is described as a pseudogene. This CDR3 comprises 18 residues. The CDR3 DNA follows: TGTGCCAGCTCAAATGTGGGTCAGAATCTCTCTGGGGCCAACGTCCTGACTTTC. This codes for CASSNVGQNLSGANVLTF.

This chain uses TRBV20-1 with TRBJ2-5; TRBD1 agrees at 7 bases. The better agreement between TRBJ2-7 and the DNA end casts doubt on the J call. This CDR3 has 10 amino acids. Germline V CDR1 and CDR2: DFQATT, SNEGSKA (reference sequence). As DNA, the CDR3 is TGCAGTGCAGGACAGGTCGAGCAGTACTTC. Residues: CSAGQVEQYF.

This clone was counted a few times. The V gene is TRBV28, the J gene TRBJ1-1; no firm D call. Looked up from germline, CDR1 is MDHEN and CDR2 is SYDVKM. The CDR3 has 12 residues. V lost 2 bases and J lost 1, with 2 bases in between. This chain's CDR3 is CASSLKNTEAFF. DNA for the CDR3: TGTGCCAGCAGTTTAAAGAACACTGAAGCTTTCTTT.

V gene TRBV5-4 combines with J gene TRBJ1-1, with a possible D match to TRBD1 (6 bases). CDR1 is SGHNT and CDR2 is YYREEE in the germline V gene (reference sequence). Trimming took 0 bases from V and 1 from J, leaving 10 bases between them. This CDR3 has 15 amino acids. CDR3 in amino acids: CASSLGPTGNTEAFF. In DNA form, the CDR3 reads TGTGCCAGCAGCTTGGGGCCGACAGGGAACACTGAAGCTTTCTTT.

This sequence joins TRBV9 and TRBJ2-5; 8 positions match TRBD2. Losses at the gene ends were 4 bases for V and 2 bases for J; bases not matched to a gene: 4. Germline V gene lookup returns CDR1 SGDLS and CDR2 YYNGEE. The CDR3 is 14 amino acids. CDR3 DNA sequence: TGTGCCAGCAGCCCGCGGGGGGTTCAAGAGACCCAGTACTTC. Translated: CASSPRGVQETQYF.

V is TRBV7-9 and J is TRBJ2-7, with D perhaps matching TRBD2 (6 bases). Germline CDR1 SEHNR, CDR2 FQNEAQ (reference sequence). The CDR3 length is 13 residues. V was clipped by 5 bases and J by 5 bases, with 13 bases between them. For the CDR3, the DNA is TGTGCCAGCAGCACAAGGACTACTGACGAGCAGTACTTC. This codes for CASSTRTTDEQYF.

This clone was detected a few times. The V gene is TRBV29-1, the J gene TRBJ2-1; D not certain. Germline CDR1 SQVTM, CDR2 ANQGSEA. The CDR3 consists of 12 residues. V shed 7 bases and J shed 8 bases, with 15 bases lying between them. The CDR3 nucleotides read TGCAGCGCCCTCATAGGGTCGTATGAGCAGTTCTTC. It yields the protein CSALIGSYEQFF.

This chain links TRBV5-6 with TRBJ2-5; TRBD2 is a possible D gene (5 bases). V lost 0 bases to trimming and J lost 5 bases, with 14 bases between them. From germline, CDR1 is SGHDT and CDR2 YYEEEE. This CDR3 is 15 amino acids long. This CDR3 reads CASSLAGLGSETQYF. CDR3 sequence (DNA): TGTGCCAGCAGCTTGGCAGGACTTGGATCCGAGACCCAGTACTTC.

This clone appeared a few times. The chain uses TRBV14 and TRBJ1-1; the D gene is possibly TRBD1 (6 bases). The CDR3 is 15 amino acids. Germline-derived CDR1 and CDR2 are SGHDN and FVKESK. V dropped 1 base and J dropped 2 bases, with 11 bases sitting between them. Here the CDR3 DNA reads TGTGCCAGCAGCCAAGTTGGGGGGGCAAACACTGAAGCTTTCTTT. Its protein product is CASSQVGGANTEAFF. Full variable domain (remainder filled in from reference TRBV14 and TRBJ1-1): EAGVTQFPSHSVIEKGQTVTLRCDPISGHDNLYWYRRVMGKEIKFLLHFVKESKQDESGMPNNRFLAERTGGTYSTLKVQPAELEDSGVYFCASSQVGGANTEAFFGQGTRLTVV.

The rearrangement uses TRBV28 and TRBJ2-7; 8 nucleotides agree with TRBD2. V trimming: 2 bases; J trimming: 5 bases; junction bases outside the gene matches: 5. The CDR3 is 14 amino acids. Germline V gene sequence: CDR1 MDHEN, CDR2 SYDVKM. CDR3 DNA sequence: TGTGCCAGCAGTTTACGGGGGGGCCCCGACGAGCAGTACTTC. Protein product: CASSLRGGPDEQYF.

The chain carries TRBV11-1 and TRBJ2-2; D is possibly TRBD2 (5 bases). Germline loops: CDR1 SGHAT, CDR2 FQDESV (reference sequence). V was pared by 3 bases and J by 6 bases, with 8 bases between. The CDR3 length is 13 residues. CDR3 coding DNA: TGTGCCAGCAGCTTGGGAGCCGCCGGGGAGCTGTTTTTT. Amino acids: CASSLGAAGELFF.

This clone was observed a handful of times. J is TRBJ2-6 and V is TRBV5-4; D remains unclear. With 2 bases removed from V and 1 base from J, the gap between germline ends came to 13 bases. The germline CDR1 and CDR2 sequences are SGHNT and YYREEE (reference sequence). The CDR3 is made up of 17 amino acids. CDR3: CASSFLAASSGANVLTF. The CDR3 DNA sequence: TGTGCCAGCAGCTTTTTGGCAGCGTCTTCTGGGGCCAACGTCCTGACTTTC. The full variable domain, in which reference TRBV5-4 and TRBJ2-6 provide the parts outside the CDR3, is ETGVTQSPTHLIKTRGQQVTLRCSSQSGHNTVSWYQQALGQGPQFIFQYYREEENGRGNFPPRFSGLQFPNYSSELNVNALELDDSALYLCASSFLAASSGANVLTFGAGSRLTVL.

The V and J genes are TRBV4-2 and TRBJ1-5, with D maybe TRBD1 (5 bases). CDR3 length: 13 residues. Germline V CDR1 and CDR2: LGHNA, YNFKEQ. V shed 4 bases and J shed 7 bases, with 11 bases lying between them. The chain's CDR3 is CASSLSGEQPQHF. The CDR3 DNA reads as TGTGCCAGCAGCCTCTCGGGGGAGCAGCCCCAGCATTTT.

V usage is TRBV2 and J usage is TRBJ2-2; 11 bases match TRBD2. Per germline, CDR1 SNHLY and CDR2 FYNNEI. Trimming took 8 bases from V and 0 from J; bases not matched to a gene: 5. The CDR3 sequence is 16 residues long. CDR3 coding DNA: TGTGCCAGCCGACGACTAGCGGGAACGAACACCGGGGAGCTGTTTTTT. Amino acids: CASRRLAGTNTGELFF.